The 24 T cell receptor beta chains below come from one sample, sequenced in a study of tumor-infiltrating lymphocytes in oesophageal squamous cell carcinoma. Via MiXCR, TCRdb re-called the PCR reads, giving one row per CDR3 protein. The sample lists about 20,000 distinct CDR3 sequences, about two fifths occurring once. The sequenced sample consisted of normal esophageal tissue next to the tumor. The receptors shown here come from a male donor with esophageal squamous cell carcinoma.

At least ten counts were recorded for this clonotype. The chain couples TRBV5-1 to TRBJ2-1, with 12 bases lining up with TRBD2. The CDR3 totals 15 residues. V was pared by 3 bases and J by 6 bases, with 4 bases of the junction left unmatched. The germline CDR1 and CDR2 sequences are SGHRS and YFSETQ. CDR3 loop: CASSSSGRGGNEQFF. The DNA of the CDR3 is TGCGCCAGCAGCTCTAGCGGGAGGGGCGGCAATGAGCAGTTCTTC.

In regard to this clonotype: At one of its ends the junction is not consistent with the germline gene, which may arise from a read error. V gene TRBV18 combines with J gene TRBJ2-6; D remains ambiguous. Germline CDR1 KGHSH, CDR2 LQKENI. The CDR3 is made up of 14 amino acids. For the CDR3, the DNA is TGTGCCAACTCACCAATCTCTGGGGCCAACGTCCTGACTTTC. Amino acid sequence: CANSPISGANVLTF.

The CDR3: CASSLSGNEQFF. In nucleotides, the CDR3 is TGTGCCAGCAGCTTAAGCGGCAATGAGCAGTTCTTC. The chain couples TRBV7-6 to TRBJ2-1, with D possibly matching TRBD2 (5 bases). The CDR3 has 12 residues. Germline loops: CDR1 SGHVS, CDR2 FNYEAQ. Trimming removed 2 bases at V and 6 bases at J, with 5 bases between.

This clonotype was detected many times. The chain carries TRBV19 and TRBJ2-1; 8 positions agree with TRBD2. Trimming at V came to 7 bases and at J to 5 bases, leaving 7 bases not matched to a gene. The length of the CDR3 is 14 residues. The germline CDR1 and CDR2 sequences are LNHDA and SQIVND (reference sequence). For the CDR3, the DNA is TGTGCCAGTATTGTCGGGAGGGTCCACAATGAGCAGTTCTTC. Amino acid sequence: CASIVGRVHNEQFF.

As concerns this clonotype: This clone may be a read error of a much larger clone one base away. This chain links TRBV27 with TRBJ2-1, with 9 bases aligning to TRBD2. The ends lost 8 bases at V and 10 bases at J; junction bases unmatched: 12. The CDR3 contains 14 residues. Germline V gene lookup returns CDR1 MNHEY and CDR2 SMNVEV (reference sequence). This CDR3 is CASGKAGGTYEQFF. The CDR3 DNA follows: TGTGCCAGCGGGAAGGCGGGAGGGACCTACGAGCAGTTCTTC.

This clonotype rates as medium-sized (0.01 to 0.1%). The genes are TRBV12-3 or TRBV12-4 and TRBJ2-3; no clear D gene. This CDR3 spans 13 amino acids. V dropped 2 bases and J dropped 4 bases, with 7 bases sitting between them. In DNA form, the CDR3 reads TGTGCCAGCAGTTTAAATGGGGCAGATACGCAGTATTTT. This encodes CASSLNGADTQYF.

The chain has TRBV7-4 and TRBJ2-4; TRBD1 matches 9 bases. Unmatched junction bases numbered 12, after V lost 5 bases and J lost 13 bases. Germline lookup yields CDR1 SGHVT and CDR2 SQSDAQ. The CDR3 loop spans 14 amino acids. The DNA for the CDR3 is TGTGCCAGCAGCCCCGGGACAGGGTCTGGAGAGCAGTACTTC. Its protein product is CASSPGTGSGEQYF.

On this clonotype itself: The final CDR3 position lacks the conserved phenylalanine or tryptophan, pointing to a likely read error. Because the CDR3's place on the DNA is in doubt, the DNA is left out and the CDR3 is given as listed by TCRdb. The rearrangement joins TRBV6-6 to TRBJ2-7. Germline V CDR1 and CDR2: MNHNY, SVGAGI (reference sequence). The CDR3 has 15 residues if both end residues are counted. CDR3 loop: CASSYRLAYEQYFGS.

There are many counts of this clonotype. The V call is TRBV6-6, the J call TRBJ2-1; 8 nucleotides align to TRBD2. The V and J ends lost 0 bases and 3 bases, in that order; junction bases with no gene match: 1. This CDR3 spans 15 amino acids. Per the germline V gene, CDR1 is MNHNY and CDR2 is SVGAGI (reference sequence). The DNA for the CDR3 is TGTGCCAGCAGTTACTCCCTAGCGGGCTACAATGAGCAGTTCTTC. Encoded protein: CASSYSLAGYNEQFF.

This clonotype qualifies as medium-sized. V usage is TRBV10-3 and J usage is TRBJ2-5; 10 positions agree with TRBD2. The CDR3 loop spans 18 amino acids. Germline assignment: CDR1 ENHRY and CDR2 SYGVKD. The ends lost 0 bases at V and 3 bases at J; junction bases unmatched: 10. CDR3 sequence: CAISESLPSGRAKETQYF. The CDR3 region has the DNA TGTGCCATCAGTGAGTCTTTACCCAGCGGGAGGGCCAAAGAGACCCAGTACTTC.

This chain uses TRBV7-3 with TRBJ2-3; no reliable D call. Trimming removed 3 bases at V and 0 bases at J, with 7 bases between. Germline V gene data show CDR1 as SGHTA and CDR2 as FQGTGA. The length of the CDR3 is 14 residues. The CDR3 bases are TGTGCCAGCAGCTTCGGGCGCAGCACAGATACGCAGTATTTT. This codes for CASSFGRSTDTQYF.

This clonotype was counted ten times or more. V gene TRBV11-3 combines with J gene TRBJ1-3; tentative D call: TRBD1 (5 bases). With 8 bases removed from V and 0 bases from J, the gap between germline ends came to 8 bases. Per germline, CDR1 SGHNT and CDR2 YENEEA. The CDR3 has 13 residues. The CDR3 DNA reads as TGTGCCAGCGCGGGGGGCTCTGGAAACACCATATATTTT. It codes for CASAGGSGNTIYF.

By its share, this clonotype is medium-sized. The chain links TRBV7-3 to TRBJ2-3, with D perhaps matching TRBD1 or TRBD2 (5 bases each). This CDR3 region has 15 residues. Germline values: CDR1 SGHTA, CDR2 FQGTGA. The V end lost 5 bases, the J end lost 3 bases, and 15 bases lay between the germline ends. CDR3 nucleotides: TGTGCCAGCAGCCTGTTGGGGGAGCGAACAGATACGCAGTATTTT. The encoded protein is CASSLLGERTDTQYF. Using reference TRBV7-3 and TRBJ2-3 for the parts outside the CDR3, the full variable domain is GAGVSQTPSNKVTEKGKYVELRCDPISGHTALYWYRQSLGQGPEFLIYFQGTGAADDSGLPNDRFFAVRPEGSVSTLKIQRTERGDSAVYLCASSLLGERTDTQYFGPGTRLTVL.

V and J are TRBV6-6 and TRBJ1-1, with D possibly TRBD1 on 5 matching bases. Germline V gene lookup returns CDR1 MNHNY and CDR2 SVGAGI (reference sequence). The CDR3 runs to 15 residues. V was shortened by 0 bases and J by 4 bases, with 12 bases between the two germline ends. CDR3 residues: CASSYSRGRGTEAFF. The DNA for the CDR3 is TGTGCCAGCAGTTACTCACGGGGTAGGGGCACTGAAGCTTTCTTT.

This clonotype appeared many times. This chain connects TRBV19 to TRBJ2-7; 7 nucleotides agree with TRBD1. J gave up 7 bases and V 6 bases, and 9 bases lay outside the gene matches. Germline loops: CDR1 LNHDA, CDR2 SQIVND (reference sequence). The CDR3 loop spans 13 amino acids. The CDR3 coding sequence is TGTGCCAGTAGCAGGGGGAACTACAATGAGCAGTACTTC. Amino acids: CASSRGNYNEQYF.

This clonotype was seen many times. The chain recombines TRBV28 with TRBJ2-7; weak D call: TRBD1 (6 bases). The CDR3 is 14 residues long. Germline values: CDR1 MDHEN, CDR2 SYDVKM. The germline V and J ends were trimmed by 10 bases and 2 bases, with 18 bases remaining between them. CDR3 loop: CATGHRESPYEQYF. As DNA, the CDR3 is TGTGCCACCGGACACAGGGAGTCCCCCTACGAGCAGTACTTC.

In this sample, this clonotype turned up many times. A read error is possible here, since a much larger clone lies one base away. This chain connects TRBV6-1 to TRBJ2-7; 9 nucleotides agree with TRBD2. CDR3 length: 14 amino acids. Germline V CDR1 and CDR2: MNHNS, SASEGT. Trimming at V came to 10 bases and at J to 7 bases, leaving 14 bases not matched to a gene. The CDR3 region has the DNA TGTGCCACCGCGCGGCGGGAGGGTTACAATGAGCAGTACTTC. Its protein product is CATARREGYNEQYF.

The rearrangement uses TRBV7-6 and TRBJ1-1; D is ambiguous. This CDR3 contains 12 residues. Germline CDR1 SGHVS, CDR2 FNYEAQ. Trimming left V 5 bases short and J 7 bases short, with 11 bases between. The CDR3 protein is CASSPPWGEAFF. The CDR3 region has the DNA TGTGCCAGCAGCCCCCCCTGGGGTGAAGCTTTCTTT. Combining the CDR3 with reference TRBV7-6 and TRBJ1-1 gives the whole variable domain GAGVSQSPRYKVTKRGQDVALRCDPISGHVSLYWYRQALGQGPEFLTYFNYEAQQDKSGLPNDRFSAERPEGSISTLTIQRTEQRDSAMYRCASSPPWGEAFFGQGTRLTVV.

The genes are TRBV12-5 and TRBJ2-1; 10 bases line up with TRBD2. Germline V gene sequence: CDR1 LGHNT, CDR2 FRNRAP. V was clipped by 0 bases and J by 5 bases; unmatched bases: 10. The CDR3 length is 18 residues. The CDR3, as DNA: TGTGCTAGTGGTTTGGTGTCCATACTAGCGGGATTCCACAATGAGCAGTTCTTC. Its translation: CASGLVSILAGFHNEQFF.

The chain carries TRBV11-2 and TRBJ2-5, with 7 bases lining up with TRBD2. Trimming took 5 bases from V and 4 from J; bases not matched to a gene: 13. Germline loops: CDR1 SGHAT, CDR2 FQNNGV. This CDR3 spans 16 amino acids. The CDR3 coding sequence is TGTGCCAGCAGCCCCCAGTATAACGGGGAGGGAGAGACCCAGTACTTC. It yields the protein CASSPQYNGEGETQYF.

A word on this clonotype: The junction differs from germline at one of its ends, possibly a read error. As DNA, the CDR3 is TGTGCCAGCAGCTCAGGGATGGGAGATACGCATTATTTT. Translating gives CASSSGMGDTHYF. The V and J genes are TRBV7-3 and TRBJ2-3; D is possibly TRBD1 or TRBD2 (5 bases each). The CDR3 covers 13 residues. Looked up from germline, CDR1 is SGHTA and CDR2 is FQGTGA.

The chain uses TRBV11-2 and TRBJ2-5; D remains unclear. The V gene lost 2 bases and the J gene lost 11 bases, with 15 bases spanning the gap. This CDR3 is 13 amino acids long. Germline CDR1 and CDR2: SGHAT and FQNNGV. This CDR3 reads CASSLTPYNEQYF. As DNA, the CDR3 is TGTGCCAGCAGCTTAACCCCTTACAATGAGCAGTACTTC.

This clonotype has just a few counts. V is TRBV5-1 and J is TRBJ2-3; 8 bases match TRBD2. The V gene end was trimmed by 4 bases and the J gene end by 1 base; junction bases not matched to a gene: 8. Germline CDR1 SGHRS, CDR2 YFSETQ. This CDR3 region has 16 residues. Here the CDR3 DNA reads TGCGCCAGCAGCATTACTAGCGGCGATGGCACAGATACGCAGTATTTT. Amino acids: CASSITSGDGTDTQYF.

This clonotype was recorded many times. The chain recombines TRBV19 with TRBJ2-7; a weak D match, TRBD1 (5 bases). Germline lookup yields CDR1 LNHDA and CDR2 SQIVND (reference sequence). This CDR3 is built from 14 residues. Trimming took 4 bases from V and 2 from J, leaving 12 bases between them. The CDR3 region has the DNA TGTGCCAGTAGTACCACAGGTTATGCCTACGAGCAGTACTTC. Protein product: CASSTTGYAYEQYF. The full variable domain, with the rest looked up from reference TRBV19 and TRBJ2-7, is DGGITQSPKYLFRKEGQNVTLSCEQNLNHDAMYWYRQDPGQGLRLIYYSQIVNDFQKGDIAEGYSVSREKKESFPLTVTSAQKNPTAFYLCASSTTGYAYEQYFGPGTRLTVT.